The 27 T cell receptor beta chains below come from one sample, sequenced in a study of cytomegalovirus exposure and HLA in healthy donors. The PCR was carried out with 60 Vbeta primers and 13 Jbeta primers. Some clones are missing from TCRdb's copy, which holds only in-frame ones; the method was immunoSEQ multiplex PCR. The sample shows some 90,000 clones, 80% of them seen only once. Sample: PBMCs. These receptors all come from a woman aged 45-59 years in good health and CMV-seropositive.

The sample holds one count of this clone. This rearrangement joins TRBV5-1 to TRBJ2-4, with D maybe TRBD2 (6 bases). V shed 0 bases and J shed 3 bases, with 19 bases lying between them. The germline CDR1 and CDR2 sequences are SGHRS and YFSETQ. This CDR3 is 18 amino acids long. In DNA form, the CDR3 reads TGCGCCAGCAGCTTGGGAACTAGCCGTCCGGCGGACAAAAACATTCAGTACTTC. It translates to CASSLGTSRPADKNIQYF.

The chain joins TRBV7-9 to TRBJ2-2; D possibly corresponds to TRBD1 (5 bases). CDR1 is SEHNR and CDR2 is FQNEAQ in the germline V gene (reference sequence). The CDR3 extends over 13 amino acids. The ends were cut back, 0 bases at V and 10 bases at J, with 9 bases in the middle. CDR3 sequence (DNA): TGTGCCAGCAGCTTAGCGGCAGGGCCGGAGCTGTTTTTT. This encodes CASSLAAGPELFF.

The V and J genes are TRBV11-2 and TRBJ1-2, with D tentatively TRBD1 (5 bases). Between the trimmed V and J ends, which lost 5 bases and 8 bases, there was a span of 18 bases. From germline, CDR1 is SGHAT and CDR2 FQNNGV. There are 14 residues in the CDR3. The CDR3 nucleotides are TGTGCCAGCAGCCCGGACACCCCGGTTGACGGCTACACCTTC. It is translated as CASSPDTPVDGYTF.

The rearrangement uses TRBV9 and TRBJ1-2; 11 nucleotides match TRBD1. Germline values: CDR1 SGDLS, CDR2 YYNGEE. The V and J ends lost 3 bases and 8 bases, in that order; junction bases with no gene match: 18. The CDR3 has 18 residues. The CDR3 loop is CASSEHPGTGGMSGGYTF. As DNA, the CDR3 is TGTGCCAGCAGCGAACACCCCGGGACAGGGGGGATGTCGGGAGGCTACACCTTC.

J is TRBJ2-1 and V is TRBV7-2; TRBD1 is a possible D gene (6 bases). Germline V lookup: CDR1 SGHTA, CDR2 FQGNSA. Deletions cut 5 bases from V and 8 bases from J, with 19 bases between. The CDR3 runs to 15 residues. The CDR3 here is CASSQPQIGGDEQFF. Here the CDR3 DNA reads TGTGCCAGCAGCCAACCACAGATAGGGGGTGATGAGCAGTTCTTC. Full variable domain (rest looked up from reference TRBV7-2 and TRBJ2-1): GAGVSQSPSNKVTEKGKDVELRCDPISGHTALYWYRQSLGQGLEFLIYFQGNSAPDKSGLPSDRFSAERTGGSVSTLTIQRTQQEDSAVYLCASSQPQIGGDEQFFGPGTRLTVL.

This clone has more than one count but fewer than ten. The chain combines TRBV11-2 with TRBJ2-7; D may be TRBD2 (5 bases). The CDR3 consists of 15 residues. Trimming left V 1 base short and J 3 bases short, with 13 bases between. The germline V gene encodes CDR1 SGHAT and CDR2 FQNNGV. The CDR3 here is CASSLVAGPVYEQYF. The DNA for the CDR3 is TGTGCCAGCAGCTTAGTCGCGGGTCCCGTCTACGAGCAGTACTTC.

The CDR3 reads CASSLPTDLYNSPLHF. The CDR3 nucleotides are TGTGCCAGCAGCCTACCTACAGATCTCTATAATTCACCCCTCCACTTT. The chain joins TRBV7-9 to TRBJ1-6; D is undetermined. Germline V gene data show CDR1 as SEHNR and CDR2 as FQNEAQ (reference sequence). The V end lost 5 bases, the J end lost 3 bases, and 14 bases lay between the germline ends. This CDR3 is 16 amino acids long. The complete variable domain, with remaining parts taken from reference TRBV7-9 and TRBJ1-6, reads DTGVSQNPRHKITKRGQNVTFRCDPISEHNRLYWYRQTLGQGPEFLTYFQNEAQLEKSRLLSDRFSAERPKGSFSTLEIQRTEQGDSAMYLCASSLPTDLYNSPLHFGNGTRLTVT.

V is TRBV4-1 and J is TRBJ1-6, with 7 bases identical to TRBD1. CDR1 is MGHRA and CDR2 is YSYEKL in the germline V gene. This CDR3 is built from 17 residues. V lost 0 bases and J lost 3; bases outside the gene matches: 5. CDR3 coding DNA: TGCGCCAGCAGCCAAGAGTACGGGACAGACTATAATTCACCCCTCCACTTT. This encodes CASSQEYGTDYNSPLHF.

V gene TRBV7-3 combines with J gene TRBJ2-2; D not certain. V lost 8 bases and J lost 7, with 14 bases in between. Germline V gives CDR1 SGHTA, CDR2 FQGTGA. The CDR3 has 13 residues. CDR3: CASGVSVSGELFF. In DNA, the CDR3 is TGTGCCAGCGGCGTGAGCGTGAGCGGGGAGCTGTTTTTT. The full variable domain, in which reference TRBV7-3 and TRBJ2-2 provide the parts outside the CDR3, is GAGVSQTPSNKVTEKGKYVELRCDPISGHTALYWYRQSLGQGPEFLIYFQGTGAADDSGLPNDRFFAVRPEGSVSTLKIQRTERGDSAVYLCASGVSVSGELFFGEGSRLTVL.

The V call is TRBV5-4, the J call TRBJ1-2, with 12 positions matching TRBD1. After removal of 3 bases from V and 8 bases from J, the junction contained 8 bases not matched to a gene. CDR3 length equals 15 residues. Germline CDR1 SGHNT, CDR2 YYREEE (reference sequence). DNA for the CDR3: TGTGCCAGCAGCTCCCGGGACAGGGGGCGTGAGGGCTACACCTTC. Translation gives CASSSRDRGREGYTF.

CDR3 nucleotide sequence: TGCGCCAGCAGCTTGGCTCAGGGAGGTGGCTACACCTTC. Residues: CASSLAQGGGYTF. The chain combines TRBV5-1 with TRBJ1-2; a weak D match, TRBD1 (5 bases). Germline V CDR1 and CDR2: SGHRS, YFSETQ. V was pared by 0 bases and J by 7 bases, with 10 bases between. The CDR3 length is 13 residues.

The rearrangement joins TRBV6-1 to TRBJ1-2; D gene uncertain. Germline V gene lookup returns CDR1 MNHNS and CDR2 SASEGT. Trimming left V 7 bases short and J 5 bases short, with 11 bases between. This CDR3 region has 12 residues. In DNA, the CDR3 is TGTGCCAGCACCGAAGCTAGATATGGCTACACCTTC. Residues: CASTEARYGYTF.

The gene calls are TRBV5-1 and TRBJ1-6; TRBD1 might be the D (6 bases). Trimming took 5 bases from V and 10 from J, leaving 16 bases between them. Germline CDR1 SGHRS, CDR2 YFSETQ. This CDR3 has 14 amino acids. CDR3 DNA sequence: TGCGCCAGCAGGGATAGCAGGGGCGGGTCACCCCTCCACTTT. Translated, it gives CASRDSRGGSPLHF.

This chain connects TRBV6-5 to TRBJ1-1, with D perhaps TRBD1 (5 bases). Germline lookup yields CDR1 MNHEY and CDR2 SVGAGI. V was clipped by 6 bases and J by 1 base, with 12 bases between them. The CDR3 covers 14 residues. CDR3 in amino acids: CASRASTGNTEAFF. DNA of the CDR3: TGTGCCAGCAGAGCCTCAACAGGGAACACTGAAGCTTTCTTT.

This clone was found once. This chain connects TRBV10-3 to TRBJ1-1, with D possibly matching TRBD1 (5 bases). V was shortened by 6 bases and J by 6 bases, with 14 bases between the two germline ends. The CDR3 is 13 residues long. The germline CDR1 and CDR2 sequences are ENHRY and SYGVKD. The CDR3 bases are TGTGCCATCAGGGGGCCGGCCGGCGCTGAAGCTTTCTTT. Residues: CAIRGPAGAEAFF.

The chain joins TRBV13 to TRBJ1-1; D is undetermined. V was shortened by 1 base and J by 5 bases, with 8 bases between the two germline ends. Per the germline V gene, CDR1 is PRHDT and CDR2 is FYEKMQ (reference sequence). This CDR3 contains 13 residues. For the CDR3, the DNA is TGTGCCAGCAGCTTAGCGGGAAAAACTGAAGCTTTCTTT. Its translation is CASSLAGKTEAFF. Full variable domain (remainder filled in from reference TRBV13 and TRBJ1-1): AAGVIQSPRHLIKEKRETATLKCYPIPRHDTVYWYQQGPGQDPQFLISFYEKMQSDKGSIPDRFSAQQFSDYHSELNMSSLELGDSALYFCASSLAGKTEAFFGQGTRLTVV.

This chain connects TRBV6-1 to TRBJ2-5; TRBD2 matches 8 bases. The CDR3 spans 17 residues. In germline, CDR1 is MNHNS, CDR2 SASEGT. The junction had 17 bases not matched to a gene; V was cut back by 6 bases and J by 5 bases. The CDR3 DNA is TGTGCCAGCAGGGAAACTAGCGGAGGAGGGTTTTGGGAGACCCAGTACTTC. This sequence encodes CASRETSGGGFWETQYF.

V is TRBV4-1 and J is TRBJ2-5; TRBD1 is a possible D gene (6 bases). The CDR3 has 13 amino acids. V was cut by 6 bases and J by 4 bases, with 12 bases left in between. Looked up from germline, CDR1 is MGHRA and CDR2 is YSYEKL. The chain's CDR3 is CASRQTGRETQYF. As DNA, the CDR3 is TGCGCCAGCAGGCAAACAGGGCGAGAGACCCAGTACTTC.

The chain has TRBV27 and TRBJ1-2; maybe TRBD1 (5 bases). The germline V gene encodes CDR1 MNHEY and CDR2 SMNVEV (reference sequence). V lost 2 bases and J lost 5, with 9 bases in between. This CDR3 is built from 13 residues. This chain's CDR3 is CASSLGGGYGYTF. The CDR3 nucleotides are TGTGCCAGCAGTTTAGGGGGGGGGTATGGCTACACCTTC.

The genes are TRBV6-5 and TRBJ2-1, with TRBD2 matching over 9 bases. CDR3 length: 14 residues. Germline CDR1 MNHEY, CDR2 SVGAGI. After removal of 7 bases from V and 2 bases from J, the junction contained 3 bases not matched to a gene. The CDR3 sequence: CASTPSGTYNEQFF. The CDR3 DNA reads TGTGCCAGCACCCCTAGCGGGACCTACAATGAGCAGTTCTTC.

The rearrangement uses TRBV29-1 and TRBJ2-3, with TRBD2 matching over 10 bases. Looked up from germline, CDR1 is SQVTM and CDR2 is ANQGSEA. The CDR3 totals 13 residues. Trimming cost V 5 bases and J 4 bases; bases outside gene matches: 3. The CDR3 protein is CSVQAGGADTQYF. In nucleotides, the CDR3 is TGCAGCGTTCAAGCGGGGGGGGCAGATACGCAGTATTTT.

The CDR3 DNA reads as TGTGCCAGCAGCGGGCGGGAGGAGGGAAACACCATATATTTT. It specifies CASSGREEGNTIYF. V usage is TRBV2 and J usage is TRBJ1-3; D gene uncertain. This CDR3 contains 14 residues. In germline, CDR1 is SNHLY, CDR2 FYNNEI. V was trimmed by 6 bases and J by 4 bases, leaving 13 bases between them.

This chain connects TRBV10-2 to TRBJ2-2, with TRBD2 matching over 8 bases. The CDR3 spans 14 residues. V gave up 7 bases and J gave up 7 bases; unmatched junction bases: 8. Germline CDR1 WSHSY, CDR2 SAAADI. DNA of the CDR3: TGCGCCAGCAAGTCAGCGGGGGCTGACGGGGAGCTGTTTTTT. This gives the protein CASKSAGADGELFF.

The V and J genes are TRBV6-5 and TRBJ1-2, with 7 bases matching TRBD1. Germline V gene data show CDR1 as MNHEY and CDR2 as SVGAGI. V trimming: 2 bases; J trimming: 8 bases; junction bases outside the gene matches: 5. The CDR3 extends over 13 amino acids. CDR3 sequence (DNA): TGTGCCAGCAGTTACCTAGGGACAGAAGGCTACACCTTC. As protein: CASSYLGTEGYTF.

The V gene is TRBV15, the J gene TRBJ1-2; tentatively, D is TRBD1 (6 bases). Germline V gene sequence: CDR1 LNHNV, CDR2 YYDKDF (reference sequence). The length of the CDR3 is 14 residues. The germline V and J ends were trimmed by 0 bases and 2 bases, with 7 bases remaining between them. Written as DNA, the CDR3 is TGTGCCACCAGCAGAGACAGGGGAAACTATGGCTACACCTTC. Residues: CATSRDRGNYGYTF.

CDR3 coding DNA: TGTGCCAGCAGCGGATCCGGGACAGGGCCCAATGAGCAGTTCTTC. It yields the protein CASSGSGTGPNEQFF. This chain uses TRBV6-6 with TRBJ2-1; 9 bases align to TRBD1. This CDR3 comprises 15 residues. The trim removed 6 bases at V and 6 bases at J, leaving 9 bases unmatched. Germline CDR1 MNHNY, CDR2 SVGAGI (reference sequence).

The genes are TRBV6-5 and TRBJ1-5, with D unresolved. From germline, CDR1 is MNHEY and CDR2 SVGAGI. Trimming cost V 2 bases and J 1 base, with 3 bases left between them. This CDR3 is built from 13 residues. The CDR3 is CASSYQSNQPQHF. CDR3 nucleotide sequence: TGTGCCAGCAGTTACCAGAGCAATCAGCCCCAGCATTTT.